Listed below are T cell receptor beta chains from one sample, sequenced in a study of cytomegalovirus exposure and HLA in healthy donors. Clones were sequenced by immunoSEQ multiplex PCR, and TCRdb holds only the in-frame ones, with some missing. The table has under 120,000 clones, 70% seen once; the top ten hold about a tenth. Sequences were obtained from PBMCs. The receptor source for this set is a man aged 35 to 55 in good health and CMV-seropositive. CDR3s include the opening cysteine and the closing phenylalanine or tryptophan. A D gene is named only where the DNA matches it firmly. The size of a clone is reported for some rows only, either as once, few or many, or as a class for expanded clones.

clone_size	v_call	d_call	j_call	cdr3_nt	cdr3_aa
.	TRBV5-1	TRBD2	TRBJ2-1	TGCGCCAGCAGCGCCGTCGGACTAGCGGGAAATTTCTTC	CASSAVGLAGNFF
.	TRBV6-5	.	TRBJ2-1	TGTGCCAGCAGTTACTCCTCGCAGGACTCCTACAATGAGCAGTTCTTC	CASSYSSQDSYNEQFF
.	TRBV5-6	TRBD2	TRBJ2-7	TGTGCCAGCAGCTTGGTTTTGGCTAGCGGGAGATTTTACGAGCAGTACTTC	CASSLVLASGRFYEQYF
once	TRBV5-5	TRBD2	TRBJ2-2	TGTGCCACCGGGACTAGCGGGAGGTTAAACACCGGGGAGCTGTTTTTT	CATGTSGRLNTGELFF
.	TRBV10-3	.	TRBJ1-2	TGTGCCATCAGTGAGTCGGCGGGTGCTAACTATGGCTACACCTTC	CAISESAGANYGYTF
.	TRBV11-2	.	TRBJ2-7	TGTGCCAGCAGCTTAGATCCTAGCAGTCATTACGAGCAGTACTTC	CASSLDPSSHYEQYF
.	TRBV7-9	TRBD2	TRBJ2-3	TGTGCCAGCAGCCCGAAGGGACTAGCGTTGACAGATACGCAGTATTTT	CASSPKGLALTDTQYF
.	TRBV5-6	TRBD1	TRBJ2-7	TGTGCCAGCAGCCCCGGGACAGGGGGTATCGAGCAGTACTTC	CASSPGTGGIEQYF
.	TRBV9	TRBD2	TRBJ2-1	TGTGCCAGCAGCCCCCGGGGACTAGCGGACAATGAGCAGTTCTTC	CASSPRGLADNEQFF
.	TRBV7-2	.	TRBJ2-2	TGTGCCAGCAGCTTAGTAGACGGGGTGGCCGGGGAGCTGTTTTTT	CASSLVDGVAGELFF
.	TRBV27	TRBD2	TRBJ2-1	TGTGCCAGCAGTTGGTGGGAGGGCCACAATGAGCAGTTCTTC	CASSWWEGHNEQFF
.	TRBV9	.	TRBJ1-1	TGTGCCAGCAGCGTTATGGGCAGGAACACTGAAGCTTTCTTT	CASSVMGRNTEAFF
.	TRBV5-6	.	TRBJ2-7	TGTGCCAGCAGCTCCCCAGCAGGGCCCAGTTGGAACGAGCAGTACTTC	CASSSPAGPSWNEQYF
.	TRBV5-1	TRBD1	TRBJ1-5	TGCGCCAGCAGCTTTACAGGGGGCGCAAAGCCCCAGCATTTT	CASSFTGGAKPQHF
.	TRBV5-4	TRBD2	TRBJ2-1	TGTGCCAGCACCCTTGCACGGGAGGTAAATGAGCAGTTCTTC	CASTLAREVNEQFF
.	TRBV5-1	TRBD2	TRBJ2-5	TGCGCCAGCAGCCTCGGACTAGCAGGAAAGACCCAGTACTTC	CASSLGLAGKTQYF
.	TRBV11-1	TRBD1	TRBJ2-1	TGTGCCAGCAGCGCCTCGACAGGGGACAATGAGCAGTTCTTC	CASSASTGDNEQFF
.	TRBV4-3	.	TRBJ1-3	TGCGCCAGCAGCCAAGATACGAGCTCTGGAAACACCATATATTTT	CASSQDTSSGNTIYF
few	TRBV7-2	TRBD2	TRBJ2-7	TGTGCCAGCAGCTCGACGGGACTAGCTGCCTACGAGCAGTACTTC	CASSSTGLAAYEQYF
.	TRBV5-1	.	TRBJ1-1	TGCGCCAGCAGCAGTACCGCGGGCGTGCACACTGAAGCTTTCTTT	CASSSTAGVHTEAFF
.	TRBV6-5	TRBD1	TRBJ1-1	TGTGCCAGCAGTTACGCCCGACAGGGAGGGAACACTGAAGCTTTCTTT	CASSYARQGGNTEAFF
.	TRBV27	TRBD2	TRBJ2-3	TGTGCCAGCAGTTTTGCGGGAGGGTCAGATACGCAGTATTTT	CASSFAGGSDTQYF
.	TRBV2	.	TRBJ2-5	TGTGCCAGCAGCCTAGGGGCCGAGACCCAGTACTTC	CASSLGAETQYF
.	TRBV25-1	TRBD2	TRBJ2-5	TGTGCCAGCAGTATTAGCGGGAGAGAGACCCAGTACTTC	CASSISGRETQYF
.	TRBV13	TRBD1	TRBJ1-2	TGTGCCAGCAGCTTAGGGGGACAGGGGTATGGCTACACCTTC	CASSLGGQGYGYTF
.	TRBV6-6	TRBD1	TRBJ2-2	TGTGCCAGCAGTAGACAGGGAGCGAACACCGGGGAGCTGTTTTTT	CASSRQGANTGELFF
.	TRBV18	TRBD1	TRBJ1-2	TGTGCCAGCTCACCGACCCGGGACAGGGAGTCTGTCTATGGCTACACCTTC	CASSPTRDRESVYGYTF
.	TRBV2	TRBD1	TRBJ1-1	TGTGCCAGCAGTTTTACAGGGGCGAACACTGAAGCTTTCTTT	CASSFTGANTEAFF
.	TRBV11-2	.	TRBJ2-7	TGTGCCAGCAGCTTACAGGCGGGGTTCTACGAGCAGTACTTC	CASSLQAGFYEQYF
.	TRBV9	.	TRBJ2-7	TGTGCCAGCAGCGTAGGGGCGAGTCAGGCTAGGGGGACGAGTGAGCAGTACTTC	CASSVGASQARGTSEQYF
.	TRBV4-1	TRBD1	TRBJ2-7	TGCGCCAGCAGCCCCTCCGAGACAGGGGCCTACGAGCAGTACTTC	CASSPSETGAYEQYF
.	TRBV6-5	.	TRBJ1-2	TGTGCCAGCAGTAATCAGGTGTCCGTCTACACCTTC	CASSNQVSVYTF
.	TRBV11-2	TRBD1	TRBJ2-7	TGTGCCAGCAGCCCACGGACAGGGGCCTACGAGCAGTACTTC	CASSPRTGAYEQYF
.	TRBV19	TRBD2	TRBJ2-1	TGTGCCAGTAGTTTCCTAGCGGGAGTCGGATACAATGAGCAGTTCTTC	CASSFLAGVGYNEQFF
.	TRBV7-9	.	TRBJ2-7	TGTTCCAGCAGCTTGTACATCTACGAGCAGTACTTC	CSSSLYIYEQYF
few	TRBV19	TRBD1	TRBJ1-5	TGTGCCAGTCACGGACAGGGGGCCATTGGAGAGCCCCAGCATTTT	CASHGQGAIGEPQHF
.	TRBV6-5	.	TRBJ1-5	TGTGCCAGCAGCGATCCTCGGGGGGCCCAGCATTTT	CASSDPRGAQHF
.	TRBV2	.	TRBJ1-3	TGTGCCAGCAGTGTAACCAGGGGTACTGGAAACACCATATATTTT	CASSVTRGTGNTIYF
few	TRBV7-3	.	TRBJ2-3	TGTGCCAGCAGCTTTTCACGAGCAGATACGCAGTATTTT	CASSFSRADTQYF
.	TRBV13	TRBD1	TRBJ1-2	TGTGCCAGCAGCCTCGCCGGACAGGGAAGTGGCTACACCTTC	CASSLAGQGSGYTF
.	TRBV27	.	TRBJ2-3	TGTGCCAGCAGTTTCGGTATCCGCACCCACACAGATACGCAGTATTTT	CASSFGIRTHTDTQYF